This section outlines one T cell receptor beta chain sequence together with its context. Its matching antigen is unknown. A read error is possible here, since a much larger clone lies one base away. Genomic DNA provided the template from which TCR beta VDJ and CDR3 profiles were obtained. TCRdb re-analysed the reads in MiXCR, keeping a single row per CDR3 protein. The table has tens of thousands of distinct CDR3 sequences, over 35% seen once. This specimen comes from a study of CD8+CD57+ T cells in acquired aplastic anemia. Study overall: CD4+ and CD8+ cells, once sorted, gave DNA averaging approximately 3.3 ug. CD4+ cell libraries from healthy donors averaged roughly 10 million reads.

General study findings and limits: It was found that more than 25 CD8+ CDR3 sequences were shared between patients and controls. Patient and control CD8+ Simpson's diversity was not significantly different.

Input material: sorted CD4+, CD8+, or CD8+CD57+ T cells (not recorded which) from PBMCs. The source is a human donor in good health, serving as a control.

Here the CDR3 reads CAPGPPLCSTIYEQYF. In nucleotides, the CDR3 is TGTGCCCCCGGACCCCCCCTTTGCAGCACTATCTACGAGCAGTACTTC. The chain combines TRBV24-1 with TRBJ2-7; D unclear. There are 16 residues in the CDR3. V lost 12 bases to trimming and J lost 3 bases, with 26 bases between them. Germline CDR1 reads KGHDR; CDR2 reads SFDVKD.